This T cell receptor (beta chain) came from a study of blood T cell repertoires in COVID-19. With 1 base removed from V and 2 bases from J, the gap between germline ends came to 8 bases. This CDR3 contains 14 residues. Germline V gives CDR1 KGHSH, CDR2 LQKENI. Profiled with immunoSEQ multiplex PCR; TCRdb holds only in-frame clones, not every one. The sample consists of about 100,000 clones, more than 85% of them appearing once. The clonotype comes from a man aged 30-40 years in a cohort sampled during active COVID-19. The rearrangement uses TRBV18 and TRBJ1-1; the D gene is possibly TRBD1 (6 bases). Sequenced input: peripheral blood. CDR3 DNA sequence: TGTGCCAGCTCACCACGACAGGAAAACACTGAAGCTTTCTTT. Its protein product is CASSPRQENTEAFF.